This TCR beta chain is drawn from a study of T cells in Graves' hyperthyroidism and ophthalmopathy. Study conclusions and caveats: Most clonotypes expanded in the thyroid (above 0.001) were also present in blood.

This clonotype was seen many times. Its cognate antigen is unknown. Germline CDR1 reads DFQATT; CDR2 reads SNEGSKA (reference sequence). There are 16 residues in the CDR3. The germline V and J ends were trimmed by 0 bases and 9 bases, with 24 bases remaining between them. Amplified TCR beta CDR3 regions derived from RNA transcripts. When the TCR CDR3 underwent first-round RT-PCR, the HTBI primer set was used. TCRdb passed the multiplex PCR reads through MiXCR, listing each CDR3 protein once. Here the sample spans 700,000 or so distinct CDR3 sequences, roughly 15% being singletons. Exclusion criteria comprised uncontrolled infection, other autoimmune disease, pregnancy or lactation. Using more than 8 ml of fresh peripheral blood, PBMCs were prepared.

The clonotype originates from a man younger than 35 with Graves' hyperthyroidism. The V and J genes are TRBV20-1 and TRBJ2-7; no clear D. The sequencing input was blood. The CDR3 bases are TGCAGTGCTAGAGATCGTCTAGGAGATATCCTCCTAGGGCAGTACTTC. Translation gives CSARDRLGDILLGQYF.